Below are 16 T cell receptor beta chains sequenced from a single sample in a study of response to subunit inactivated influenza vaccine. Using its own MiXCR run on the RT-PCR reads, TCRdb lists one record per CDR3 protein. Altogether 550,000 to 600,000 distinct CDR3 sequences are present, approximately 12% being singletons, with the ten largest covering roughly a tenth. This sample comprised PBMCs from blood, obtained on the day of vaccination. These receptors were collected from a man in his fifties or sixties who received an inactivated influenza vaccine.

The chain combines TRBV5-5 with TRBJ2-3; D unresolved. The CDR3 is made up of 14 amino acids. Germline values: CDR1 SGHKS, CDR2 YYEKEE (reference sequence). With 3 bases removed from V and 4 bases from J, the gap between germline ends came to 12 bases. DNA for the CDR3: TGTGCCAGCAGCTCCGGGCCCATCGCAGATACGCAGTATTTT. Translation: CASSSGPIADTQYF.

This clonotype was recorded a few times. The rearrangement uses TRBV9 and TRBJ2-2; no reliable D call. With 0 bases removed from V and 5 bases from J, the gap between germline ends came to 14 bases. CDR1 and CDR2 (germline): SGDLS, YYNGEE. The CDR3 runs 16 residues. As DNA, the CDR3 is TGTGCCAGCAGCGTAGGGAGTTATCTCATGACCGGGGAGCTGTTTTTT. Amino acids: CASSVGSYLMTGELFF.

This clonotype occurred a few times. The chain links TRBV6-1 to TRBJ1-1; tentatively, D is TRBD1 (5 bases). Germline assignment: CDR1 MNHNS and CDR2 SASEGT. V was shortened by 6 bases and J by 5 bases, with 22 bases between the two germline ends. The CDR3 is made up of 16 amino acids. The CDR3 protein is CASRSPHGGGRTEAFF. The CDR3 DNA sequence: TGTGCCAGCAGGTCACCCCATGGTGGGGGGAGGACTGAAGCTTTCTTT.

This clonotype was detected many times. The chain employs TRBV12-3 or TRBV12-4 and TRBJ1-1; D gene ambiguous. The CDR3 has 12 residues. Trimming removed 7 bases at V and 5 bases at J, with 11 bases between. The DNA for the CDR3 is TGTGCCAGCACCCGAGGTGGTACTGAAGCTTTCTTT. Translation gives CASTRGGTEAFF.

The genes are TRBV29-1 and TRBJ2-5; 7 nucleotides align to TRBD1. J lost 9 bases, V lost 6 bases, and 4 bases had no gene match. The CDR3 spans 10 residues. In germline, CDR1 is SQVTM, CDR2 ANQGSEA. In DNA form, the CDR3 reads TGCAGCGTAGGACAGGAATCCCAGTACTTC. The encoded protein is CSVGQESQYF.

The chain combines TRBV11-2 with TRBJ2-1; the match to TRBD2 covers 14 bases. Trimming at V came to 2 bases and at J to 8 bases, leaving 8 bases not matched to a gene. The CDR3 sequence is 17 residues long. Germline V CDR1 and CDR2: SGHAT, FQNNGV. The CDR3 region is CASSLRPGTSGSHEQFF. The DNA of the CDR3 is TGTGCCAGCAGCTTACGTCCCGGGACTAGCGGGAGCCATGAGCAGTTCTTC. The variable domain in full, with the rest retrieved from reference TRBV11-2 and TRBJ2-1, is EAGVAQSPRYKIIEKRQSVAFWCNPISGHATLYWYQQILGQGPKLLIQFQNNGVVDDSQLPKDRFSAERLKGVDSTLKIQPAKLEDSAVYLCASSLRPGTSGSHEQFFGPGTRLTVL.

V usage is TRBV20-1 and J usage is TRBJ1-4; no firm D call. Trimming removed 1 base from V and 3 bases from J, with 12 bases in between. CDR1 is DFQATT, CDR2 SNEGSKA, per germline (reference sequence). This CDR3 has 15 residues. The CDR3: CSARVPGGANEKLFF. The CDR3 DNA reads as TGCAGTGCTAGAGTCCCAGGTGGGGCTAATGAAAAACTGTTTTTT.

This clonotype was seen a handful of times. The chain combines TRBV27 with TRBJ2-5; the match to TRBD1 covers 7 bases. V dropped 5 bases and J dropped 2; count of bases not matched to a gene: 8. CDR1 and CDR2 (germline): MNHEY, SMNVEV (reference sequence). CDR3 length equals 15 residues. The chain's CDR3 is CASSPVDRFQETQYF. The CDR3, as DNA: TGTGCCAGCAGTCCCGTGGACAGGTTTCAAGAGACCCAGTACTTC.

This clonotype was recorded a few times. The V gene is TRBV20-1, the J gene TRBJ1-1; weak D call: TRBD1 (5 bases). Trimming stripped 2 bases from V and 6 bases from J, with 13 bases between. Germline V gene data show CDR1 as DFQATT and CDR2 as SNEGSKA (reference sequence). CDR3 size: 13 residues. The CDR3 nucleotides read TGCAGTGCTAGAACCAGGGAGGTCCCTGAAGCTTTCTTT. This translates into CSARTREVPEAFF.

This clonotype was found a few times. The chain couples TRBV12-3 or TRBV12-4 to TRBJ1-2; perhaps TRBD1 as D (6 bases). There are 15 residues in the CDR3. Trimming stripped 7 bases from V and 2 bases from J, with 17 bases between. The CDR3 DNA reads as TGTGCCAGCACTCTCGGGACACCGAGCAACTATGGCTACACCTTC. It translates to CASTLGTPSNYGYTF.

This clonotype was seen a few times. CDR3 in amino acids: CSASPGLAGGEDTQYF. In DNA form, the CDR3 reads TGCAGTGCTAGCCCCGGACTAGCGGGGGGTGAAGATACGCAGTATTTT. The gene calls are TRBV20-1 and TRBJ2-3; 14 bases line up with TRBD2. Germline V gene lookup returns CDR1 DFQATT and CDR2 SNEGSKA (reference sequence). Trimming cost V 3 bases and J 5 bases; bases outside gene matches: 7. This CDR3 has 16 amino acids.

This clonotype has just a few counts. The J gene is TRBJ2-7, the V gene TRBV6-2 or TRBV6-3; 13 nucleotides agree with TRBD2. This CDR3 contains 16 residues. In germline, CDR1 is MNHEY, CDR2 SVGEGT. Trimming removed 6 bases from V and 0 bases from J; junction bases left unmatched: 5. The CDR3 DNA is TGTGCCAGCAGCTCTTGGACTAGCGGGAGCTCCTACGAGCAGTACTTC. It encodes CASSSWTSGSSYEQYF.

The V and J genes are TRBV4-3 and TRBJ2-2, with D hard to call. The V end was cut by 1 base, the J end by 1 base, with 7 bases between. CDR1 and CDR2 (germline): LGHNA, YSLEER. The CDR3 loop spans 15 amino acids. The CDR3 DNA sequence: TGCGCCAGCAGCCAAGGTGCACAGAACACCGGGGAGCTGTTTTTT. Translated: CASSQGAQNTGELFF.

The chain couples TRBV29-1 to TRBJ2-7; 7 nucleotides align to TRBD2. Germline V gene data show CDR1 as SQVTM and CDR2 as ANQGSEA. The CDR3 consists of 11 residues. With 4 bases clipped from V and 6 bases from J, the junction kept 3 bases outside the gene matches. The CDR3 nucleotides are TGCAGCGTTGTTGGGGGGGGCGAGCAGTACTTC. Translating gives CSVVGGGEQYF.

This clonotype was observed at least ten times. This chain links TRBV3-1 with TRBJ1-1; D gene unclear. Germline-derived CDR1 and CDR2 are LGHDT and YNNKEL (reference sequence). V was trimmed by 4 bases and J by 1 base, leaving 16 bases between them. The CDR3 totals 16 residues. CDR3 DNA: TGTGCCAGCAGCCTGTCCTTAAACCTACAGAACACTGAAGCTTTCTTT. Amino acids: CASSLSLNLQNTEAFF.

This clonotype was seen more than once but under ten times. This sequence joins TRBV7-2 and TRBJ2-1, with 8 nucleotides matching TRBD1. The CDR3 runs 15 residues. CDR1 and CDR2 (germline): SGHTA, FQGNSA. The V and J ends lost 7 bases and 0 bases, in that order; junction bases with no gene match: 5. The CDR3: CASTLTGGSYNEQFF. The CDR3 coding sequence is TGTGCCAGCACCCTAACAGGGGGCTCCTACAATGAGCAGTTCTTC. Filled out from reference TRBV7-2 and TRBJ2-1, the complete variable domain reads GAGVSQSPSNKVTEKGKDVELRCDPISGHTALYWYRQSLGQGLEFLIYFQGNSAPDKSGLPSDRFSAERTGGSVSTLTIQRTQQEDSAVYLCASTLTGGSYNEQFFGPGTRLTVL.